These 27 T cell receptor beta chains were all obtained from the same sample, sequenced in a study of early T cells in non-severe SARS-CoV-2 infection. From the 5' RACE reads, TCRdb called clonotypes with MiXCR, one entry per CDR3 protein. This sample has 40,000 or so distinct CDR3 sequences, with around 6% found just once. Material for sequencing was whole blood. The receptors stem from an adult who was a healthcare worker with PCR-confirmed SARS-CoV-2 infection or an uninfected control (not recorded which).

This clonotype was recorded many times. The rearrangement joins TRBV2 to TRBJ2-3; TRBD1 might be the D (7 bases). V lost 4 bases to trimming and J lost 0 bases, with 11 bases between them. This CDR3 has 15 amino acids. The germline V gene has CDR1 SNHLY and CDR2 FYNNEI. CDR3 DNA sequence: TGTGCCAGCAGTGGCGGGACAGCTAGCACAGATACGCAGTATTTT. Translated: CASSGGTASTDTQYF.

Only a few counts were recorded for this clonotype. The chain is built from TRBV29-1 and TRBJ1-1; D is uncertain. V gave up 1 base and J gave up 1 base, with 10 bases separating them. Per germline, CDR1 SQVTM and CDR2 ANQGSEA. CDR3 length: 14 amino acids. CDR3 sequence reads: CSVEVRVGNTEAFF. In nucleotides, the CDR3 is TGCAGCGTTGAAGTGCGGGTAGGGAACACTGAAGCTTTCTTT.

This clonotype was detected ten times or more. The chain combines TRBV11-3 with TRBJ2-3; possibly TRBD2 for D (5 bases). From germline, CDR1 is SGHNT and CDR2 YENEEA. V lost 0 bases and J 6 bases, leaving 7 bases between the germline ends. This CDR3 is built from 13 residues. The CDR3 nucleotides read TGTGCCAGCAGCTTAGAAGGAGGCGATACGCAGTATTTT. Its translation is CASSLEGGDTQYF.

V gene TRBV18 combines with J gene TRBJ2-5; D unclear. There are 15 residues in the CDR3. The germline V and J ends were trimmed by 5 bases and 5 bases, with 18 bases remaining between them. The germline gives CDR1 KGHSH, CDR2 LQKENI. The CDR3, as DNA: TGTGCCAGCTCAAAGGCGGCCTCGAAAACGGAGACCCAGTACTTC. Its protein product is CASSKAASKTETQYF.

The V call is TRBV11-2, the J call TRBJ1-1; no reliable D call. The V end lost 4 bases, the J end lost 3 bases, and 12 bases lay between the germline ends. Germline V gene sequence: CDR1 SGHAT, CDR2 FQNNGV. The CDR3 spans 14 residues. The CDR3 reads CASSSLGSYTEAFF. The CDR3 region has the DNA TGTGCCAGCAGCTCGCTAGGGAGCTACACTGAAGCTTTCTTT.

This clonotype showed up just once. In this CDR3 the conserved last residue, phenylalanine or tryptophan, is missing, so a read error is likely. The rearrangement joins TRBV7-6 to TRBJ2-1; D gene ambiguous. This CDR3 contains 12 residues. Trimming cost V 4 bases and J 5 bases, with 6 bases left between them. Looked up from germline, CDR1 is SGHVS and CDR2 is FNYEAQ. The CDR3 DNA reads as TGTGCCAGCAGCTCCCTGGACAATGAGCAGTTCCTC. Protein: CASSSLDNEQFL.

This clonotype has at least ten counts. This CDR3 is CASSLDGVRETQYF. The CDR3 DNA follows: TGCGCCAGCAGCTTGGATGGCGTTAGGGAGACCCAGTACTTC. The chain links TRBV5-1 to TRBJ2-5, with D hard to call. In germline, CDR1 is SGHRS, CDR2 YFSETQ. V was shortened by 0 bases and J by 5 bases, with 11 bases between the two germline ends. This CDR3 has 14 amino acids.

This clonotype turned up a few times. The chain combines TRBV6-1 with TRBJ1-3; 8 positions match TRBD1. J lost 4 bases, V lost 8 bases, and 7 bases had no gene match. CDR3 length: 14 amino acids. The germline V gene has CDR1 MNHNS and CDR2 SASEGT. CDR3 bases: TGTGCCAGCGGATCAGGGGGCACAGGAAACACCATATATTTT. As protein: CASGSGGTGNTIYF.

This chain joins TRBV7-6 and TRBJ2-5, with D possibly being TRBD2 (5 bases). Deletions cut 0 bases from V and 2 bases from J, with 13 bases between. Germline V gene data show CDR1 as SGHVS and CDR2 as FNYEAQ. This CDR3 has 16 amino acids. The CDR3 loop is CASSLAVSGIQETQYF. As DNA, the CDR3 is TGTGCCAGCAGCTTAGCGGTCAGCGGTATACAAGAGACCCAGTACTTC.

The rearrangement joins TRBV25-1 to TRBJ2-7; D is unresolved. This CDR3 is 19 amino acids long. In germline, CDR1 is MGHDK, CDR2 SYGVNS. Trimming shortened V by 1 base and J by 0 bases, and 22 bases separated the two germline ends. The CDR3 DNA reads TGTGCCAGCAGTGAATCCCCTCCCGCTGTGGGCCACGACTCCTACGAGCAGTACTTC. Amino acids: CASSESPPAVGHDSYEQYF.

Many counts were recorded for this clonotype. The chain has TRBV5-1 and TRBJ2-5, with a weak D call TRBD2 (7 bases). Looked up from germline, CDR1 is SGHRS and CDR2 is YFSETQ. This CDR3 comprises 14 residues. Trimming took off 6 bases at V and 5 bases at J, with 17 bases between the two ends. CDR3 protein: CASMEGHGRETQYF. The CDR3 nucleotides are TGCGCCAGCATGGAGGGACACGGGAGGGAGACCCAGTACTTC. Drawing the rest from reference TRBV5-1 and TRBJ2-5, the complete variable domain is KAGVTQTPRYLIKTRGQQVTLSCSPISGHRSVSWYQQTPGQGLQFLFEYFSETQRNKGNFPGRFSGRQFSNSRSEMNVSTLELGDSALYLCASMEGHGRETQYFGPGTRLLVL.

At least ten counts were recorded for this clonotype. The chain combines TRBV7-9 with TRBJ2-7, with 7 positions matching TRBD1. CDR1 and CDR2 from the germline V gene are SEHNR and FQNEAQ (reference sequence). Trimming cost V 6 bases and J 7 bases; bases outside gene matches: 24. This CDR3 is 18 amino acids long. In DNA, the CDR3 is TGTGCCAGCAGTCCGAGCTTAGCGACTTTTACAGGGGTCGGGGAGCAGTACTTC. Amino acids: CASSPSLATFTGVGEQYF.

This clonotype was seen repeatedly, ten times or more. The rearrangement uses TRBV29-1 and TRBJ1-2, with a possible D match to TRBD1 (5 bases). The CDR3 contains 15 residues. Germline values: CDR1 SQVTM, CDR2 ANQGSEA. The V and J ends lost 0 bases and 4 bases respectively, with 15 bases between them. Written as DNA, the CDR3 is TGCAGCGTTGAAGATTCGGGGGGAGTGGGCTATGGCTACACCTTC. This translates into CSVEDSGGVGYGYTF. Variable domain in full (rest from reference TRBV29-1 and TRBJ1-2): SAVISQKPSRDICQRGTSLTIQCQVDSQVTMMFWYRQQPGQSLTLIATANQGSEATYESGFVIDKFPISRPNLTFSTLTVSNMSPEDSSIYLCSVEDSGGVGYGYTFGSGTRLTVV.

This clonotype was counted at least ten times. The chain combines TRBV7-2 with TRBJ2-5, with no clear D. Deletions cut 1 base from V and 5 bases from J, with 8 bases between. The germline CDR1 and CDR2 sequences are SGHTA and FQGNSA. The CDR3 has 13 residues. The DNA for the CDR3 is TGTGCCAGCAGCTTAGGGGTCGCGGAGACCCAGTACTTC. It codes for CASSLGVAETQYF.

In its sample, this clonotype was seen many times. The V and J genes are TRBV11-2 and TRBJ1-1; D is unclear. V lost 4 bases to trimming and J lost 4 bases, with 7 bases between them. This CDR3 is 12 amino acids long. Per the germline V gene, CDR1 is SGHAT and CDR2 is FQNNGV. The CDR3 is CASSSRPTEAFF. The DNA for the CDR3 is TGTGCCAGCAGCTCCCGCCCCACTGAAGCTTTCTTT.

Ten or more counts support this clonotype. J is TRBJ2-3 and V is TRBV7-9; 8 bases map to TRBD1. Unmatched junction bases numbered 5, after V lost 5 bases and J lost 1 base. The germline V gene encodes CDR1 SEHNR and CDR2 FQNEAQ (reference sequence). The length of the CDR3 is 15 residues. In DNA, the CDR3 is TGTGCCAGCAGCCTCACAGGGGGTGGCACAGATACGCAGTATTTT. This translates into CASSLTGGGTDTQYF.

This clonotype showed up many times. The chain recombines TRBV4-3 with TRBJ2-7; 9 nucleotides line up with TRBD1. The CDR3 loop spans 16 amino acids. Germline V gives CDR1 LGHNA, CDR2 YSLEER. Trimming at V came to 0 bases and at J to 3 bases, leaving 6 bases not matched to a gene. The CDR3 DNA reads TGCGCCAGCAGCCAAGACTATCCGGGACAGGGCTACGAGCAGTACTTC. The encoded protein is CASSQDYPGQGYEQYF.

In its sample, this clonotype was seen many times. The genes are TRBV20-1 and TRBJ2-7, with TRBD2 matching over 8 bases. The V segment lost 3 bases and the J segment 5 bases; nucleotides outside the gene matches: 12. Germline CDR1 DFQATT, CDR2 SNEGSKA (reference sequence). The CDR3 covers 15 residues. CDR3 loop: CSASYRGLAGHEQYF. Written as DNA, the CDR3 is TGCAGTGCTAGCTACCGCGGACTAGCTGGGCACGAGCAGTACTTC.

This clonotype has ten or more counts. This chain links TRBV6-4 with TRBJ2-1; tentatively, D is TRBD1 (7 bases). Germline lookup yields CDR1 MRHNA and CDR2 SNTAGT. The CDR3 has 15 amino acids. Trimming took 5 bases from V and 5 from J, leaving 16 bases between them. The CDR3 sequence: CASSHGGQKNNEQFF. The CDR3 DNA reads as TGTGCCAGCAGTCACGGGGGACAGAAAAACAATGAGCAGTTCTTC.

This clonotype appeared many times. This chain uses TRBV2 with TRBJ2-3, with D possibly TRBD2 on 6 matching bases. V lost 0 bases, J lost 2 bases, and 9 bases lay in between. In germline, CDR1 is SNHLY, CDR2 FYNNEI. The CDR3 runs 15 residues. This CDR3 is CASSEASGHTDTQYF. CDR3 nucleotides: TGTGCCAGCAGTGAAGCGAGCGGGCACACAGATACGCAGTATTTT.

CDR3 residues: CAIWTDRQETQYF. The CDR3 DNA is TGTGCCATCTGGACGGACCGCCAAGAGACCCAGTACTTC. The chain couples TRBV2 to TRBJ2-5; D is uncertain. From germline, CDR1 is SNHLY and CDR2 FYNNEI. The CDR3 is made up of 13 amino acids. Trimming shortened V by 10 bases and J by 1 base, and 13 bases separated the two germline ends.

This clonotype was picked up many times. This rearrangement joins TRBV2 to TRBJ1-2; D is perhaps TRBD1 (5 bases). Germline CDR1 and CDR2: SNHLY and FYNNEI. Trimming removed 4 bases from V and 6 bases from J, with 9 bases in between. CDR3 length: 12 residues. The CDR3: CASSGSGHGYTF. For the CDR3, the DNA is TGTGCCAGCAGTGGGTCAGGGCATGGCTACACCTTC. Full variable domain (remainder filled in from reference TRBV2 and TRBJ1-2): EPEVTQTPSHQVTQMGQEVILRCVPISNHLYFYWYRQILGQKVEFLVSFYNNEISEKSEIFDDQFSVERPDGSNFTLKIRSTKLEDSAMYFCASSGSGHGYTFGSGTRLTVV.

This clonotype was counted many times. The chain combines TRBV6-5 with TRBJ1-6; TRBD1 matches at 7 bases. CDR1 is MNHEY, CDR2 SVGAGI, per germline. CDR3 length equals 15 residues. The V and J ends lost 5 bases and 6 bases, in that order; junction bases with no gene match: 7. The chain's CDR3 is CASSPQGGFNSPLHF. CDR3 nucleotides: TGTGCCAGCAGTCCCCAGGGGGGGTTTAATTCACCCCTCCACTTT.

This clonotype was observed many times. The chain employs TRBV7-3 and TRBJ2-2; D unresolved. The CDR3 totals 14 residues. Trimming removed 3 bases from V and 2 bases from J, with 7 bases in between. Germline V gives CDR1 SGHTA, CDR2 FQGTGA. CDR3 nucleotide sequence: TGTGCCAGCAGCTTCCGGCCAAACACCGGGGAGCTGTTTTTT. The encoded protein is CASSFRPNTGELFF.

V and J are TRBV2 and TRBJ1-5; unclear D gene. V gave up 0 bases and J gave up 5 bases, with 8 bases separating them. Germline lookup yields CDR1 SNHLY and CDR2 FYNNEI. The CDR3 runs 14 residues. Here the CDR3 DNA reads TGTGCCAGCAGTGAAGCGGAGGGCTATCAGCCCCAGCATTTT. It encodes CASSEAEGYQPQHF.

This clonotype was seen many times. V gene TRBV20-1 combines with J gene TRBJ1-5, with a possible D match to TRBD1 (6 bases). There are 13 residues in the CDR3. The germline V and J ends were trimmed by 2 bases and 5 bases, with 10 bases remaining between them. Germline CDR1 DFQATT, CDR2 SNEGSKA (reference sequence). CDR3 coding DNA: TGCAGTGCTAGACCCCCAGGGGATCAGCCCCAGCATTTT. Amino acid sequence: CSARPPGDQPQHF.

This clonotype appeared a few times. The gene calls are TRBV6-1 and TRBJ2-5, with D possibly matching TRBD1 (5 bases). Between the trimmed V and J ends, which lost 11 bases and 1 base, there was a span of 8 bases. Germline CDR1 and CDR2: MNHNS and SASEGT. The CDR3 loop spans 11 amino acids. CDR3 loop: CASQVQETQYF. Here the CDR3 DNA reads TGTGCCTCACAGGTCCAAGAGACCCAGTACTTC.